This T cell receptor beta chain was recovered during a study of shared clonotypes between healthy human individuals. Across the whole study: Plates per donor: three CD4 naive, three CD4 memory, two CD8 naive, one CD8 memory.

Researchers divided each subset's genomic DNA evenly across several immunoSEQ plates. Profiling relied on immunoSEQ multiplex PCR, and the TCRdb table lists in-frame clones only, not all of them. This table holds roughly 2.5 million clones, about 92% found once. As for this clone: The antigen is unknown.

Findings and limits, study-wide: At large depth, rarefaction still showed sorted-subset sequencing to be incomplete. Among a few donors, approximately 5% of naive CD4 clonotypes were found in common.

This CDR3 is built from 19 residues. Trimming cost V 5 bases and J 0 bases; bases outside gene matches: 16. Germline V lookup: CDR1 SNHLY, CDR2 FYNNEI. The chain has TRBV2 and TRBJ2-1; 7 nucleotides agree with TRBD2. The sequenced material came from naive CD4+ T cells sorted from blood. Indicated subset: CD45RA+ positively selected. The TCR comes from a man between 18 and 29 years old in good health. The CDR3 DNA reads TGTGCCAGCAGTTCCTACCGGGACTACCTGGACAACTCCTACAATGAGCAGTTCTTC. Its translation is CASSSYRDYLDNSYNEQFF.